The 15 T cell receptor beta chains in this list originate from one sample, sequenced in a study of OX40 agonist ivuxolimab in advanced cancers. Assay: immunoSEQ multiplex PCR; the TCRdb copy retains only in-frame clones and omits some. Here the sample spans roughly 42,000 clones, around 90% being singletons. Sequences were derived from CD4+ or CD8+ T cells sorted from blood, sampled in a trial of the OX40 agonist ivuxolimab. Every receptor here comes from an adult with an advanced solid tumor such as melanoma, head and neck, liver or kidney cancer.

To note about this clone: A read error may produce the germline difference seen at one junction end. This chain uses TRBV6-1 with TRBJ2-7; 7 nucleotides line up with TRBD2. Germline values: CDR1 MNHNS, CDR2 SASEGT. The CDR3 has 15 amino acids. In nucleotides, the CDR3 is TGTGCCAGCAGGGAAGGGGCGGGAGTCAACCACGAGCAGTACTTC. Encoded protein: CASREGAGVNHEQYF.

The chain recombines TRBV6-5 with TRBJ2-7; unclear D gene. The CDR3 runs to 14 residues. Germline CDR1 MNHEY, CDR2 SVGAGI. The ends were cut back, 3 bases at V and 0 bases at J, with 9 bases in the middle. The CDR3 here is CASSYGGTSYEQYF. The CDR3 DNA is TGTGCCAGCAGTTATGGCGGTACCTCCTACGAGCAGTACTTC.

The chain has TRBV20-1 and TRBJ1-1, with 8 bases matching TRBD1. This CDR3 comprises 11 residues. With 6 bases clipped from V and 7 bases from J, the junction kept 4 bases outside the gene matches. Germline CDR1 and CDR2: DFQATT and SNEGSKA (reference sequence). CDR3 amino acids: CSAWTGNEAFF. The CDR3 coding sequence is TGCAGTGCGTGGACAGGGAATGAAGCTTTCTTT.

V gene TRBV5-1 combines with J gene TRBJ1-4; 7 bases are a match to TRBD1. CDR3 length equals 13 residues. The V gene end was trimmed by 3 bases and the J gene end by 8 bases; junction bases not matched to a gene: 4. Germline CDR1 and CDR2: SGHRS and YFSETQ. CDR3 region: CASSSGTEEKLFF. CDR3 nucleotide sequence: TGCGCCAGCAGCTCCGGGACAGAAGAAAAACTGTTTTTT.

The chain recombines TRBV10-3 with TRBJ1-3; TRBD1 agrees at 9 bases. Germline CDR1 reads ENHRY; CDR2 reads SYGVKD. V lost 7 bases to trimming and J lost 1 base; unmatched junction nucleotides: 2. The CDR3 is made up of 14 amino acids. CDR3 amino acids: CAIKGTGSGNTIYF. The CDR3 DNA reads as TGTGCCATCAAAGGGACAGGGTCTGGAAACACCATATATTTT.

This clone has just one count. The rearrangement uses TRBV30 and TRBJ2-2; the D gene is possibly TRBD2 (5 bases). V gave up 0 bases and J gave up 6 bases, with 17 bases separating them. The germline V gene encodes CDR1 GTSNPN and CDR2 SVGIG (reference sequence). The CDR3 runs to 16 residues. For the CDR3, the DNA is TGTGCCTGGAGTGTACGAGAGGGAAGACGGGCCGGGGAGCTGTTTTTT. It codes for CAWSVREGRRAGELFF.

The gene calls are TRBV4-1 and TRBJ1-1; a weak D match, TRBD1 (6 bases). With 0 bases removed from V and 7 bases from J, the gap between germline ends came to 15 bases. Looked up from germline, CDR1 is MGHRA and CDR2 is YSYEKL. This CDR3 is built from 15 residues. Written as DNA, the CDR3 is TGCGCCAGCAGCCAAGACCCAGGGACACGACGTGAAGCTTTCTTT. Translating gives CASSQDPGTRREAFF.

This CDR3 reads CASSEAGASGRGTDTQYF. In DNA, the CDR3 is TGTGCCAGCAGTGAAGCGGGGGCTAGCGGTAGAGGGACAGATACGCAGTATTTT. The J gene is TRBJ2-3, the V gene TRBV2, with D perhaps matching TRBD2 (7 bases). Per the germline V gene, CDR1 is SNHLY and CDR2 is FYNNEI. The CDR3 spans 18 residues. V was pared by 0 bases and J by 3 bases, with 19 bases between.

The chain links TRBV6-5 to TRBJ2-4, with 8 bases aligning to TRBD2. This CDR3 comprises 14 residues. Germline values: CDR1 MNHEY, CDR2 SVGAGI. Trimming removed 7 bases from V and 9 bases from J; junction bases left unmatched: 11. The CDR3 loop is CASTGGVHSGIQYF. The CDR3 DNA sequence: TGTGCCAGCACCGGGGGGGTCCACAGCGGCATTCAGTACTTC.

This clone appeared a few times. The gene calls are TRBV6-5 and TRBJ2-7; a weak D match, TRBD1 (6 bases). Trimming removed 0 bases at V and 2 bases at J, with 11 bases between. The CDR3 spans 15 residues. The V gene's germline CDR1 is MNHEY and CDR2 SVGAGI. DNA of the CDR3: TGTGCCAGCAGTTACTCGTTCAGGGGAGCCTACGAGCAGTACTTC. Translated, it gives CASSYSFRGAYEQYF.

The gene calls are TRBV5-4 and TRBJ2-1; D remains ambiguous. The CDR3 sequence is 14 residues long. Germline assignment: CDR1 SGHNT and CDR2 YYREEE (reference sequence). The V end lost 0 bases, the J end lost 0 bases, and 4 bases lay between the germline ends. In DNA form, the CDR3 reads TGTGCCAGCAGCTTGGAGAGCTCCTACAATGAGCAGTTCTTC. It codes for CASSLESSYNEQFF.

The CDR3 nucleotides read TGTGCCTGGACTAGCGGGGTAGATACGCAGTATTTT. Encoded protein: CAWTSGVDTQYF. This chain joins TRBV30 and TRBJ2-3, with 9 bases matching TRBD2. The J segment lost 5 bases and the V segment lost 4 bases, leaving 1 base of the junction unmatched. Germline lookup yields CDR1 GTSNPN and CDR2 SVGIG (reference sequence). The CDR3 totals 12 residues. Drawing the rest from reference TRBV30 and TRBJ2-3, the complete variable domain is SQTIHQWPATLVQPVGSPLSLECTVEGTSNPNLYWYRQAAGRGLQLLFYSVGIGQISSEVPQNLSASRPQDRQFILSSKKLLLSDSGFYLCAWTSGVDTQYFGPGTRLTVL.

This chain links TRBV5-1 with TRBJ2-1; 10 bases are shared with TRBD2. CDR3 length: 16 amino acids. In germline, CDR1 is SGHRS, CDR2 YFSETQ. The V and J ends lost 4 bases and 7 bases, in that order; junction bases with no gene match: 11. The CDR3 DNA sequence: TGCGCCAGCAGCAGTAGCCCGGGACTAGCGTGGAATGAGCAGTTCTTC. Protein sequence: CASSSSPGLAWNEQFF.

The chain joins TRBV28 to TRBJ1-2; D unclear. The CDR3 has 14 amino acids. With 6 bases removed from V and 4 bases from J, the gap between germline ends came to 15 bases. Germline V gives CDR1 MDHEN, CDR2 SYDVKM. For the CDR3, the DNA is TGTGCCAGCAGCACCGATAGGGCCAGCTATGGCTACACCTTC. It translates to CASSTDRASYGYTF.

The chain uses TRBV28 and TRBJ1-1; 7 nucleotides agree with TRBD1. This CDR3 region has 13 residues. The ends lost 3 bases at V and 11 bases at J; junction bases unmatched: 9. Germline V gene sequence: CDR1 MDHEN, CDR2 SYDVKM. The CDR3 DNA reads TGTGCCAGCAGTTTGACAGGGTCCCCTTCGGCTTTCTTT. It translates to CASSLTGSPSAFF. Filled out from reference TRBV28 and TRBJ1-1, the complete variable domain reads DVKVTQSSRYLVKRTGEKVFLECVQDMDHENMFWYRQDPGLGLRLIYFSYDVKMKEKGDIPEGYSVSREKKERFSLILESASTNQTSMYLCASSLTGSPSAFFGQGTRLTVV.